This TCR beta chain was identified in a study of regulatory and conventional T cells in RAG deficiency. Produced via immunoSEQ multiplex PCR; TCRdb's table is partial and in-frame only. The sample shows around 20,000 clones, 93% of them seen only once. From germline, CDR1 is SGHAT and CDR2 FQNNGV. V was clipped by 1 base and J by 8 bases; unmatched bases: 4. The CDR3 totals 14 residues. The sorted conventional CD4+ T cells were CD25-low and CD127-high, with genomic DNA sequenced. On this clone: Its antigen is unknown.

Study-level results: Other subsets showed approximately 10-fold reductions, but Treg unique TCR beta sequences fell roughly 100-fold in these patients. RAG-deficient patients showed markedly lower Shannon entropy and higher Simpson indices than control T-cell subsets.

These sequences were also reported in another study, on regulatory T cells. This second study says: Amplification used 52 TRBV primers and 13 TRBJ primers.

The J gene is TRBJ1-2, the V gene TRBV11-2; 10 bases map to TRBD1. This TCR came from a human donor in good health. The sample taken for sequencing was CD4+ T cells sorted from blood. The CDR3 is CASSLGSTGGGYTF. The CDR3 DNA reads TGTGCCAGCAGCTTAGGATCGACAGGGGGCGGCTACACCTTC.